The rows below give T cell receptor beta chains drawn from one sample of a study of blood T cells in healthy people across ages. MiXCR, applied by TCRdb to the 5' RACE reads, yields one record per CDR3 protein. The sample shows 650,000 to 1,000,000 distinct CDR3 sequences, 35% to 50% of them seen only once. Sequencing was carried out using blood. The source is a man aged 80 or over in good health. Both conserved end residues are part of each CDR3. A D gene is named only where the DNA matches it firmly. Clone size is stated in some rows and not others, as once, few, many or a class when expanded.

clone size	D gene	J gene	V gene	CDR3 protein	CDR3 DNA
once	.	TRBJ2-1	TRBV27	CASSFINYNEQFF	TGTGCCAGCAGTTTTATCAACTACAATGAGCAGTTCTTC
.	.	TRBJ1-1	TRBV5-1	CASSLEGGGTEAFF	TGCGCCAGCAGCTTGGAGGGTGGCGGGACTGAAGCTTTCTTT
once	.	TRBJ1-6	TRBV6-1	CASSETGKDSPLHF	TGTGCCAGCAGTGAGACCGGTAAAGATTCACCCCTCCACTTT
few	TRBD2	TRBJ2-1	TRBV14	CASSQSSGSYNEQFF	TGTGCCAGCAGCCAGTCTAGCGGGAGTTACAATGAGCAGTTCTTC
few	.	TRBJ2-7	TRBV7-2	CASSLAAGSEQYF	TGTGCCAGCAGCTTAGCGGCGGGGAGCGAGCAGTACTTC
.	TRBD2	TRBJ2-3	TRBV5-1	CASSPHSGLSTDTQYF	TGCGCCAGCAGCCCCCATAGCGGGTTGAGCACAGATACGCAGTATTTT
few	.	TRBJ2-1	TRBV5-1	CASSLGPSRSIYNEQFF	TGCGCCAGCAGCTTGGGGCCTAGTAGATCCATCTACAATGAGCAGTTCTTC
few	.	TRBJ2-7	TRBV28	CASVRGDLYEQYF	TGTGCCAGCGTTCGGGGTGATCTGTACGAGCAGTACTTC
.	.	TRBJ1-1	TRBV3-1	CASSQLGNLPGTEAFF	TGTGCCAGCAGCCAATTAGGGAATCTCCCCGGGACTGAAGCTTTCTTT
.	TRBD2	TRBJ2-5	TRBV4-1	CASRSLAGGPPTQYF	TGCGCCAGCAGATCACTAGCGGGGGGGCCTCCGACCCAGTACTTC
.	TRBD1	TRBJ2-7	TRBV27	CASRRTGGRYEQYF	TGTGCCAGCAGAAGGACAGGGGGACGCTACGAGCAGTACTTC
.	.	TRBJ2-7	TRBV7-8	CASSLGTGRSSYNEQYF	TGTGCCAGCAGCTTAGGCACCGGGCGGAGCTCCTACAATGAGCAGTACTTC
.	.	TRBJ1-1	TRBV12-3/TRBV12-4	CASSLNTGAFF	TGTGCCAGCAGTTTGAACACTGGAGCTTTCTTT
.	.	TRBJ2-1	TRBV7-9	CASSLETGRKNIQFF	TGTGCCAGCAGCTTAGAAACAGGGAGGAAAAACATTCAGTTCTTC
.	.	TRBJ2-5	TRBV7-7	CASSPGRGEETQYF	TGTGCCAGCAGCCCAGGGAGGGGGGAAGAGACCCAGTACTTC
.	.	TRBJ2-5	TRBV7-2	CASSLYRDNEQYF	TGTGCCAGCAGCTTATACAGAGACAATGAGCAGTACTTC
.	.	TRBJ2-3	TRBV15	CATSRDNTDTQYF	TGTGCCACCAGCAGAGATAACACAGATACGCAGTATTTT
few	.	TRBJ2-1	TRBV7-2	CASSILRDSKISNEQFF	TGTGCCAGCAGCATACTCCGGGATTCCAAAATTAGCAATGAGCAGTTCTTC